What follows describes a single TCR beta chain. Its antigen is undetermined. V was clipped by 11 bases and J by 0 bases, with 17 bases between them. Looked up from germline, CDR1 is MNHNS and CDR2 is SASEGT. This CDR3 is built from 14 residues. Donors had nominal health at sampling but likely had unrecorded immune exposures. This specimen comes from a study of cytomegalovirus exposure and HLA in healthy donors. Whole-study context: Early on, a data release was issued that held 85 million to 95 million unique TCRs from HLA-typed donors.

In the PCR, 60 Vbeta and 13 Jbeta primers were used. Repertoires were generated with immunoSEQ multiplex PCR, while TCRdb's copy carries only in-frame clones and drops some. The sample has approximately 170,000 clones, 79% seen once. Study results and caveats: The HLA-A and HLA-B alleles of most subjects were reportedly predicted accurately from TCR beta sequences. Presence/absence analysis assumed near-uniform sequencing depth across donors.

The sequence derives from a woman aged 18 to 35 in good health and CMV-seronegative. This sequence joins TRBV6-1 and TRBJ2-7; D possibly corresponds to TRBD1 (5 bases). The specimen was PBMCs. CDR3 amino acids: CALSLQVDSYEQYF. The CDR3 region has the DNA TGTGCCCTCTCGCTACAGGTAGACTCCTACGAGCAGTACTTC.